Shown below are 6 T cell receptor beta chains from a single sample sequenced in a study of cytomegalovirus exposure and HLA in healthy donors. Both 60 Vbeta primers and 13 Jbeta primers went into the PCR. Using immunoSEQ multiplex PCR, the repertoire was profiled, and TCRdb retains in-frame clones only, with some absent. The sample carries 150,000 or so clones, under 80% recorded once. The sample was PBMCs. All receptors derive from a man aged 18 to 30 in good health and CMV-seropositive.

This clone was counted a few times. V and J are TRBV7-8 and TRBJ1-1; D might be TRBD1 (6 bases). Trimming pared 3 bases from V and 4 bases from J, leaving 15 bases between. The CDR3 covers 15 residues. In germline, CDR1 is SGHVS, CDR2 FQNEAQ. The CDR3 bases are TGTGCCAGCAGCTTCGTGGGGGGGGCGGGCACTGAAGCTTTCTTT. This encodes CASSFVGGAGTEAFF. Filled out from reference TRBV7-8 and TRBJ1-1, the complete variable domain reads GAGVSQSPRYKVAKRGQDVALRCDPISGHVSLFWYQQALGQGPEFLTYFQNEAQLDKSGLPSDRFFAERPEGSVSTLKIQRTQQEDSAVYLCASSFVGGAGTEAFFGQGTRLTVV.

The chain joins TRBV7-9 to TRBJ1-4, with 8 bases fitting TRBD1. This CDR3 contains 15 residues. Germline V lookup: CDR1 SEHNR, CDR2 FQNEAQ (reference sequence). V shed 5 bases, J shed 2 bases, and the junction held 4 bases outside the gene matches. Here the CDR3 reads CASSVGQGTNEKLFF. The CDR3 DNA reads TGTGCCAGCAGCGTTGGACAGGGCACTAATGAAAAACTGTTTTTT.

Only a few counts were recorded for this clone. The CDR3 spells CASSQDGRGSSYNEQFF. The CDR3 coding sequence is TGTGCCAGCAGCCAAGATGGCCGGGGTAGCTCCTACAATGAGCAGTTCTTC. V and J are TRBV4-2 and TRBJ2-1; possibly TRBD2 for D (5 bases). Germline CDR1 is LGHNA and CDR2 is YNFKEQ. This CDR3 has 17 amino acids. The germline V and J ends were trimmed by 0 bases and 0 bases, with 12 bases remaining between them.

This clone was seen repeatedly, ten times or more. The rearrangement joins TRBV6-4 to TRBJ2-1; 10 nucleotides align to TRBD2. The V and J ends lost 0 bases and 7 bases, in that order; junction bases with no gene match: 6. Germline CDR1 reads MRHNA; CDR2 reads SNTAGT. CDR3 size: 16 residues. Here the CDR3 reads CASSDSVAGGSNEQFF. The CDR3 DNA reads TGTGCCAGCAGTGACTCGGTAGCGGGGGGTTCAAATGAGCAGTTCTTC.

The chain is built from TRBV9 and TRBJ1-2; D remains ambiguous. This CDR3 spans 14 amino acids. CDR1 SGDLS and CDR2 YYNGEE come from the germline V gene. V was trimmed by 1 base and J by 6 bases, leaving 13 bases between them. CDR3 in DNA: TGTGCCAGCAGCGTAAATGACCCCGGGGATGGCTACACCTTC. As protein: CASSVNDPGDGYTF.

This chain connects TRBV6-5 to TRBJ2-7; TRBD1 matches at 10 bases. The length of the CDR3 is 12 residues. Unmatched junction bases numbered 2, after V lost 10 bases and J lost 2 bases. In germline, CDR1 is MNHEY, CDR2 SVGAGI. The CDR3 DNA is TGTGCCATTGGACAGGGGGCCTACGAGCAGTACTTC. Residues: CAIGQGAYEQYF.